These 8 T cell receptor beta chains were sequenced from one sample in a study of blood T cells in healthy people across ages. Through a sample-barcoded 5' primer and a J-beta primer mix, a second PCR was run for 7 to 11 cycles. TCRdb used MiXCR to reprocess the 5' RACE reads, holding one entry per CDR3 protein. The profile shows about 1.6 million distinct CDR3 sequences, about 32% of them singletons. The sequenced material came from blood. The receptors were sampled from a woman aged 30 to 39 in good health.

At least ten counts were recorded for this clonotype. The chain links TRBV29-1 to TRBJ2-7; weak D call: TRBD2 (6 bases). The germline V gene has CDR1 SQVTM and CDR2 ANQGSEA. Trimming took off 6 bases at V and 0 bases at J, with 12 bases between the two ends. The CDR3 consists of 13 residues. The CDR3 spells CSVSPGSSYEQYF. CDR3 coding DNA: TGCAGCGTATCCCCCGGGAGCTCCTACGAGCAGTACTTC.

The chain carries TRBV13 and TRBJ2-1; 10 bases fit TRBD2. V dropped 2 bases and J dropped 12; count of bases not matched to a gene: 10. The CDR3 runs to 15 residues. Germline CDR1 PRHDT, CDR2 FYEKMQ (reference sequence). The CDR3 coding sequence is TGTGCCAGCAGCTTAAGGCTAGCGGGGGACTTCGGGCAGTTCTTC. Its translation is CASSLRLAGDFGQFF. Together with reference TRBV13 and TRBJ2-1, the CDR3 gives the full variable domain: AAGVIQSPRHLIKEKRETATLKCYPIPRHDTVYWYQQGPGQDPQFLISFYEKMQSDKGSIPDRFSAQQFSDYHSELNMSSLELGDSALYFCASSLRLAGDFGQFFGPGTRLTVL.

The V call is TRBV5-1, the J call TRBJ2-1; 12 nucleotides agree with TRBD2. The CDR3 has 18 residues. J was trimmed by 0 bases and V by 3 bases; bases with no gene match: 7. Germline V CDR1 and CDR2: SGHRS, YFSETQ. CDR3 coding DNA: TGCGCCAGCAGCTCCGATTCGACTAGCGGGAGCTCCTACAATGAGCAGTTCTTC. It specifies CASSSDSTSGSSYNEQFF.

This clonotype has just one count. The J gene is TRBJ2-4, the V gene TRBV6-5, with 8 bases identical to TRBD2. CDR1 and CDR2 (germline): MNHEY, SVGAGI. Losses at the gene ends were 7 bases for V and 13 bases for J; bases not matched to a gene: 9. This CDR3 comprises 12 residues. The CDR3 loop is CASTSSGDEQYF. The CDR3, as DNA: TGTGCCAGCACGAGTAGCGGGGATGAGCAGTACTTC.

J is TRBJ2-5 and V is TRBV4-2; no reliable D call. Trimming took 0 bases from V and 4 from J, leaving 12 bases between them. Germline V gene sequence: CDR1 LGHNA, CDR2 YNFKEQ. CDR3 length: 15 amino acids. CDR3 nucleotides: TGTGCCAGCAGCCAAGATTGGCCAGCCCGAGAGACCCAGTACTTC. Its protein product is CASSQDWPARETQYF.

The V gene is TRBV27, the J gene TRBJ1-5, with TRBD1 as a possible D gene (5 bases). This CDR3 is built from 14 residues. Trimming cost V 8 bases and J 10 bases, with 21 bases left between them. CDR1 is MNHEY and CDR2 is SMNVEV in the germline V gene (reference sequence). The CDR3 spells CASRAGREDRPQHF. The CDR3 nucleotides are TGTGCCAGCCGCGCCGGCAGGGAGGACCGTCCCCAGCATTTT.

In this sample, this clonotype turned up a few times. The V and J genes are TRBV20-1 and TRBJ2-7; D is possibly TRBD1 or TRBD2 (6 bases each). Trimming removed 7 bases at V and 3 bases at J, with 13 bases between. The length of the CDR3 is 12 residues. CDR1 is DFQATT and CDR2 is SNEGSKA in the germline V gene (reference sequence). CDR3 nucleotides: TGCAGTGGGGGGGCCCTTGGCTACGAGCAGTACTTC. This codes for CSGGALGYEQYF.

CDR3 residues: CASTRDRVNEQFF. The CDR3 DNA follows: TGTGCCAGCACTAGGGACAGAGTCAATGAGCAGTTCTTC. The chain carries TRBV6-1 and TRBJ2-1, with 7 bases matching TRBD1. Looked up from germline, CDR1 is MNHNS and CDR2 is SASEGT. V shed 7 bases and J 6 bases; nucleotides not matched to a gene: 6. CDR3 size: 13 residues.